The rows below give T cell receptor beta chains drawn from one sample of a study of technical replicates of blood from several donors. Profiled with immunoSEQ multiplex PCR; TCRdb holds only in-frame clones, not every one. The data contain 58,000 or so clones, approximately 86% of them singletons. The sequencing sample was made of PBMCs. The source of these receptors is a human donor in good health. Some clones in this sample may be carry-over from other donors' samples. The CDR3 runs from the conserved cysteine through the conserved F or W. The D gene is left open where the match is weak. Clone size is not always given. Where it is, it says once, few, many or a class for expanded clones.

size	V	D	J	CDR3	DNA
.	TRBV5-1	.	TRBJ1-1	CASSLKGEMAVKNTEAFF	TGCGCCAGCAGCTTAAAGGGGGAAATGGCCGTAAAGAACACTGAAGCTTTCTTT
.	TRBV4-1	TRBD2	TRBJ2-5	CASSQGPSGASQETQYF	TGCGCCAGCAGCCAAGGTCCTAGCGGGGCCAGTCAAGAGACCCAGTACTTC
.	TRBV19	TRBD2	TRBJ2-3	CASDPAGGVDTQYF	TGTGCCAGCGACCCGGCTGGGGGGGTGGATACGCAGTATTTT
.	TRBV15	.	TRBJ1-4	CATSRDRVQNLNEKLFF	TGTGCCACCAGCAGAGACAGGGTCCAAAACCTTAATGAAAAACTGTTTTTT
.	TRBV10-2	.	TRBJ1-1	CASSEDPRDTEAFF	TGCGCCAGCAGTGAGGACCCCAGGGACACTGAAGCTTTCTTT
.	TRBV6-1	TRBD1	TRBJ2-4	CASQQGALAKNIQYF	TGTGCCAGCCAACAGGGGGCTCTAGCCAAAAACATTCAGTACTTC
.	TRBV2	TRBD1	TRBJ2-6	CARQGWESGANVLTF	TGTGCCAGACAGGGGTGGGAGAGTGGGGCCAACGTCCTGACTTTC
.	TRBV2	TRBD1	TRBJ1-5	CASSETGQVEDNQPQHF	TGTGCCAGCAGTGAAACCGGACAGGTTGAGGACAATCAGCCCCAGCATTTT
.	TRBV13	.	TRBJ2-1	CASSLYFRLDSYNEQFF	TGTGCCAGCAGTCTCTACTTTAGACTGGACTCCTACAATGAGCAGTTCTTC
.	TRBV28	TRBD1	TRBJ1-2	CASSSKTGALGYTF	TGTGCCAGCAGCTCTAAGACAGGGGCTCTTGGCTACACCTTC
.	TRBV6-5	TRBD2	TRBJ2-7	CASSYAGGPYEQYF	TGTGCCAGCAGTTACGCGGGAGGGCCGTACGAGCAGTACTTC
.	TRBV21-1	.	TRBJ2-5	CASYRGRGVQETQYF	TGTGCCAGCTATCGGGGGCGGGGGGTCCAAGAGACCCAGTACTTC
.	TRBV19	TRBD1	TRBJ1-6	CASSTGDSYNSPLHF	TGTGCCAGTTCAACAGGGGACTCCTATAATTCACCCCTCCACTTT
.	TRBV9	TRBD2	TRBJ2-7	CASSVDPSGLYEQYF	TGTGCCAGCAGCGTAGATCCTAGCGGACTCTACGAGCAGTACTTC
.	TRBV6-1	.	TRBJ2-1	CASSEDVRPSEQFF	TGTGCCAGCAGTGAAGACGTGAGGCCGAGTGAGCAGTTCTTC
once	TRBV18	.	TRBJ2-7	CASSASSYEQYF	TGTGCCAGCTCGGCTAGCTCCTACGAGCAGTACTTC
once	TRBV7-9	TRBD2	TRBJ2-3	CASSSVLAGGGDTQYF	TGTGCCAGCAGCAGCGTACTAGCGGGAGGGGGAGATACGCAGTATTTT
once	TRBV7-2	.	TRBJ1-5	CASSRTVNQPQHF	TGTGCCAGCAGCCGGACAGTTAATCAGCCCCAGCATTTT
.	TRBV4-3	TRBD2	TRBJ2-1	CASSPPFLAGGRNEQFF	TGCGCCAGCAGCCCCCCTTTTTTAGCGGGGGGTCGTAATGAGCAGTTCTTC
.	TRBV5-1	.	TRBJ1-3	CASSLSPGNTIYF	TGCGCCAGCAGCTTGTCTCCGGGAAACACCATATATTTT
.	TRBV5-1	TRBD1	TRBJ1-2	CASKWGDSGPFYTF	TGCGCCAGCAAATGGGGGGACAGCGGGCCTTTCTACACCTTC
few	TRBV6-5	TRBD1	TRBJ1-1	CASSQDRAHTEAFF	TGTGCCAGCAGCCAGGACAGGGCCCACACTGAAGCTTTCTTT
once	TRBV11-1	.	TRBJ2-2	CASSLAGSTGELFF	TGTGCCAGCAGCTTAGCTGGGAGCACCGGGGAGCTGTTTTTT
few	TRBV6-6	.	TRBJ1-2	CASEKGLEPNYGYTF	TGTGCCAGCGAAAAGGGACTCGAACCTAACTATGGCTACACCTTC
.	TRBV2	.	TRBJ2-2	CASSEALLSTGELFF	TGTGCCAGCAGTGAAGCGCTTTTGAGCACCGGGGAGCTGTTTTTT
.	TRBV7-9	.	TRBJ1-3	CASSPGQSGNTIYF	TGTGCCAGCAGCCCCGGACAGTCTGGAAACACCATATATTTT
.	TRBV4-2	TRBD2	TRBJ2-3	CASSHTGTSGGTDTQYF	TGTGCCAGCAGCCACACCGGGACTAGCGGTGGGACAGATACGCAGTATTTT